Each of the 24 T cell receptor beta chains below was sequenced from the same sample in a study of blood T cells in healthy people across ages. A second PCR, run for about 7 to 11 cycles, used a sample-barcoded 5' primer plus a J-beta primer mix. MiXCR, applied by TCRdb to the 5' RACE reads, yields one record per CDR3 protein. The sample yields 850,000 to 1,100,000 distinct CDR3 sequences, roughly two fifths seen once. Sequenced input: blood. The receptors were gathered from a young man in good health.

This clonotype was observed many times. The chain is built from TRBV25-1 and TRBJ2-7; D possibly corresponds to TRBD1 (6 bases). This CDR3 comprises 13 residues. Trimming took 2 bases from V and 1 from J, leaving 6 bases between them. The germline CDR1 and CDR2 sequences are MGHDK and SYGVNS. The CDR3 is CASSEQGSYEQYF. The CDR3 DNA reads TGTGCCAGCAGTGAACAGGGGTCCTACGAGCAGTACTTC.

This clonotype was observed a handful of times. The chain has TRBV12-3 or TRBV12-4 and TRBJ1-1; a possible D gene is TRBD1 (5 bases). The CDR3 sequence is 15 residues long. V was trimmed by 4 bases and J by 2 bases, leaving 14 bases between them. CDR3 protein: CASSSARQGNTEAFF. The CDR3 DNA sequence: TGTGCCAGCAGTTCCGCCCGCCAGGGCAACACTGAAGCTTTCTTT.

J is TRBJ2-7 and V is TRBV6-2 or TRBV6-3; no reliable D call. The end of the DNA fits TRBJ2-5 better, so the J call may be wrong. Germline assignment: CDR1 MNHEY and CDR2 SVGEGT. This CDR3 comprises 13 residues. CDR3 sequence: CASSSSSRETQYF. CDR3 coding DNA: TGTGCCAGCAGTTCCAGCTCACGGGAGACCCAGTACTTC.

This clonotype showed up just a few times. The rearrangement links TRBV11-2 to TRBJ2-3; the D gene is possibly TRBD2 (6 bases). Trimming pared 8 bases from V and 0 bases from J, leaving 12 bases between. Per the germline V gene, CDR1 is SGHAT and CDR2 is FQNNGV. The CDR3 runs to 14 residues. The CDR3 sequence: CASGRGTSTDTQYF. The CDR3 bases are TGTGCCAGCGGGCGGGGAACTAGCACAGATACGCAGTATTTT.

The V gene is TRBV20-1, the J gene TRBJ2-7; 9 bases are shared with TRBD1. The ends lost 0 bases at V and 3 bases at J; junction bases unmatched: 0. Germline lookup yields CDR1 DFQATT and CDR2 SNEGSKA (reference sequence). The CDR3 has 13 residues. As DNA, the CDR3 is TGCAGTGCTAGAGAGGACAGGGGCTACGAGCAGTACTTC. It specifies CSAREDRGYEQYF.

This sequence joins TRBV9 and TRBJ1-2, with 9 nucleotides matching TRBD1. V lost 2 bases to trimming and J lost 4 bases; unmatched junction nucleotides: 9. This CDR3 has 16 amino acids. Germline CDR1 and CDR2: SGDLS and YYNGEE. This CDR3 is CASSVVSDRGVYGYTF. CDR3 nucleotides: TGTGCCAGCAGCGTGGTCTCGGACAGGGGTGTCTATGGCTACACCTTC. Combining the CDR3 with reference TRBV9 and TRBJ1-2 gives the whole variable domain DSGVTQTPKHLITATGQRVTLRCSPRSGDLSVYWYQQSLDQGLQFLIQYYNGEERAKGNILERFSAQQFPDLHSELNLSSLELGDSALYFCASSVVSDRGVYGYTFGSGTRLTVV.

The chain combines TRBV10-3 with TRBJ2-3; D gene unclear. CDR1 ENHRY and CDR2 SYGVKD come from the germline V gene. The CDR3 loop spans 16 amino acids. Trimming shortened V by 3 bases and J by 3 bases, and 16 bases separated the two germline ends. Here the CDR3 reads CAISDPAKGRTDTQYF. CDR3 nucleotides: TGTGCCATCAGTGATCCGGCGAAGGGTAGAACAGATACGCAGTATTTT.

This clonotype was seen a handful of times. The rearrangement joins TRBV18 to TRBJ2-3; 12 nucleotides align to TRBD2. CDR3 length equals 18 residues. The germline V gene encodes CDR1 KGHSH and CDR2 LQKENI. V dropped 3 bases and J dropped 3; count of bases not matched to a gene: 10. The CDR3 DNA reads TGTGCCAGCTCACCTCCAGGGACTAGCGGGTTGGTTACAGATACGCAGTATTTT. Translating it yields CASSPPGTSGLVTDTQYF.

There are a few counts of this clonotype. The chain uses TRBV5-6 and TRBJ1-4; D is undetermined. The germline CDR1 and CDR2 sequences are SGHDT and YYEEEE. V gave up 1 base and J gave up 6 bases, with 19 bases separating them. CDR3 size: 17 residues. CDR3 sequence reads: CASSLSFPWGRDEKLFF. The CDR3 bases are TGTGCCAGCAGCTTGTCTTTCCCGTGGGGTAGGGATGAAAAACTGTTTTTT.

This CDR3 is CASSSDRVLTEAFF. The CDR3 DNA follows: TGTGCCAGCAGCTCCGACAGGGTGTTGACTGAAGCTTTCTTT. The chain recombines TRBV5-4 with TRBJ1-1; the match to TRBD1 covers 7 bases. CDR1 is SGHNT, CDR2 YYREEE, per germline (reference sequence). V was pared by 3 bases and J by 5 bases, with 7 bases of the junction left unmatched. The CDR3 is 14 residues long.

This clonotype was counted a few times. This sequence joins TRBV5-1 and TRBJ2-3; D is undetermined. The germline gives CDR1 SGHRS, CDR2 YFSETQ. Trimming took 4 bases from V and 6 from J, leaving 12 bases between them. CDR3 length: 13 amino acids. The CDR3 loop reads CASSLGSWDTQYF. The CDR3 DNA reads TGCGCCAGCAGCCTCGGGTCGTGGGATACGCAGTATTTT.

There are a few counts of this clonotype. This chain connects TRBV20-1 to TRBJ2-3, with no clear D. The CDR3 consists of 16 residues. The germline V gene has CDR1 DFQATT and CDR2 SNEGSKA (reference sequence). The germline V and J ends were trimmed by 4 bases and 0 bases, with 17 bases remaining between them. CDR3 residues: CSATHRGRASTDTQYF. The DNA for the CDR3 is TGCAGTGCTACGCACAGAGGACGAGCGAGCACAGATACGCAGTATTTT.

The chain recombines TRBV9 with TRBJ2-3; the D is unclear. Per the germline V gene, CDR1 is SGDLS and CDR2 is YYNGEE. The CDR3 has 16 amino acids. Trimming left V 5 bases short and J 2 bases short, with 18 bases between. CDR3 DNA sequence: TGTGCCAGCAGGGGTAGGTCGGGTATGGACACAGATACGCAGTATTTT. Encoded protein: CASRGRSGMDTDTQYF.

The chain carries TRBV12-3 or TRBV12-4 and TRBJ2-1; possible D gene TRBD2, 6 bases. The germline V and J ends were trimmed by 3 bases and 5 bases, with 26 bases remaining between them. The CDR3 spans 19 residues. CDR3 region: CASSFFWGERRASHNEQFF. As DNA, the CDR3 is TGTGCCAGCAGTTTTTTTTGGGGGGAAAGGAGGGCCTCTCACAATGAGCAGTTCTTC.

V gene TRBV4-3 combines with J gene TRBJ1-5, with D tentatively TRBD1 (5 bases). Looked up from germline, CDR1 is LGHNA and CDR2 is YSLEER. The ends were cut back, 1 base at V and 4 bases at J, with 11 bases in the middle. The CDR3 loop spans 15 amino acids. The chain's CDR3 is CASSQAAGPNQPQHF. The CDR3 DNA follows: TGCGCCAGCAGCCAAGCGGCAGGGCCGAATCAGCCCCAGCATTTT.

This clonotype was seen a handful of times. The CDR3 nucleotides are TGTGCCAGCAGTGTGACAGGGGGCATTGAGACCCAGTACTTC. It is translated as CASSVTGGIETQYF. This sequence joins TRBV25-1 and TRBJ2-5; 10 nucleotides match TRBD1. The J segment lost 5 bases and the V segment lost 4 bases, leaving 4 bases of the junction unmatched. Germline CDR1 and CDR2: MGHDK and SYGVNS. This CDR3 has 14 residues.

This chain uses TRBV12-5 with TRBJ1-1; TRBD1 matches at 7 bases. In germline, CDR1 is LGHNT, CDR2 FRNRAP. This CDR3 comprises 16 residues. Unmatched junction bases numbered 5, after V lost 0 bases and J lost 1 base. The CDR3 DNA reads as TGTGCTAGTGGTTTGGTACTTGGACAGGAGAACACTGAAGCTTTCTTT. Protein: CASGLVLGQENTEAFF.

This chain connects TRBV10-2 to TRBJ1-2; D gene unclear. Germline V lookup: CDR1 WSHSY, CDR2 SAAADI. V was trimmed by 3 bases and J by 7 bases, leaving 9 bases between them. This CDR3 region has 12 residues. The CDR3: CASSDWVSGYTF. CDR3 sequence (DNA): TGCGCCAGCAGTGATTGGGTATCTGGCTACACCTTC.

The chain combines TRBV18 with TRBJ2-5; 8 nucleotides align to TRBD1. Trimming took 5 bases from V and 1 from J; bases not matched to a gene: 6. This CDR3 region has 15 residues. Germline CDR1 and CDR2: KGHSH and LQKENI. The CDR3 loop reads CASSSTTGVQETQYF. The CDR3 region has the DNA TGTGCCAGCTCATCAACGACAGGGGTCCAAGAGACCCAGTACTTC.

The gene calls are TRBV12-3 or TRBV12-4 and TRBJ2-5; possible D gene TRBD1, 5 bases. This CDR3 has 14 residues. The germline V and J ends were trimmed by 5 bases and 3 bases, with 13 bases remaining between them. As DNA, the CDR3 is TGTGCCAGCAGTGCCAACGCAGGGAAAGAGACCCAGTACTTC. Translating gives CASSANAGKETQYF.

This clonotype was picked up many times. J is TRBJ2-4 and V is TRBV5-1; D is undetermined. The CDR3 runs to 13 residues. Trimming removed 1 base at V and 8 bases at J, with 10 bases between. The germline gives CDR1 SGHRS, CDR2 YFSETQ. CDR3 in amino acids: CASSLRGVDIQYF. The DNA for the CDR3 is TGCGCCAGCAGCTTGCGAGGAGTGGACATTCAGTACTTC.

This clonotype showed up just a few times. The CDR3 reads CSATPGQGASYGYTF. The CDR3 region has the DNA TGCAGTGCTACACCGGGACAGGGGGCGAGCTATGGCTACACCTTC. This chain joins TRBV20-1 and TRBJ1-2; TRBD1 matches 12 bases. The CDR3 has 15 residues. Germline CDR1 is DFQATT and CDR2 is SNEGSKA (reference sequence). V was clipped by 4 bases and J by 4 bases; unmatched bases: 7.

This clonotype has only a few counts. The rearrangement links TRBV13 to TRBJ1-1; D call uncertain. The CDR3 sequence is 13 residues long. Trimming cost V 4 bases and J 7 bases, with 13 bases left between them. The germline V gene has CDR1 PRHDT and CDR2 FYEKMQ (reference sequence). In nucleotides, the CDR3 is TGTGCCAGCAGCTCTGACACCGGCGGTGAAGCTTTCTTT. This encodes CASSSDTGGEAFF.

V is TRBV6-2 or TRBV6-3 and J is TRBJ1-4; possible D gene TRBD1, 6 bases. This CDR3 is 18 amino acids long. The ends were cut back, 5 bases at V and 4 bases at J, with 23 bases in the middle. Per the germline V gene, CDR1 is MNHEY and CDR2 is SVGEGT. The CDR3 protein is CASSTTLRDKGINEKLFF. CDR3 sequence (DNA): TGTGCCAGCAGTACCACCCTCCGGGACAAAGGGATTAATGAAAAACTGTTTTTT.